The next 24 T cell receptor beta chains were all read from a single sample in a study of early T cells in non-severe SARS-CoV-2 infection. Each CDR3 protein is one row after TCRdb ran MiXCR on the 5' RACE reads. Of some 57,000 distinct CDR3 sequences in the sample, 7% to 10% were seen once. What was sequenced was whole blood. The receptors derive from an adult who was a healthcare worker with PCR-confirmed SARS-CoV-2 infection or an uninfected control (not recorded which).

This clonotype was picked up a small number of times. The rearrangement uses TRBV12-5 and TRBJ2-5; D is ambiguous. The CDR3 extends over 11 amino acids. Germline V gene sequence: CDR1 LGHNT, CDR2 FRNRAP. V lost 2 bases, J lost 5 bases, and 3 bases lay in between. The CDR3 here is CASGLSETQYF. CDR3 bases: TGTGCTAGTGGTTTGAGTGAGACCCAGTACTTC.

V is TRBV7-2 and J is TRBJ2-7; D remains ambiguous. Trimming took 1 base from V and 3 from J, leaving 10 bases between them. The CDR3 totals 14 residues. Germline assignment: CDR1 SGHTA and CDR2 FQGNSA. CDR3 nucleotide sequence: TGTGCCAGCAGCTTAGATGCAGGATACTACGAGCAGTACTTC. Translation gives CASSLDAGYYEQYF.

CDR3 in amino acids: CASSPPPGAEFF. The CDR3 coding sequence is TGCGCCAGCAGCCCCCCACCGGGGGCTGAGTTCTTC. The genes are TRBV5-1 and TRBJ2-1; tentatively, D is TRBD1 or TRBD2 (6 bases each). The germline gives CDR1 SGHRS, CDR2 YFSETQ. With 4 bases removed from V and 14 bases from J, the gap between germline ends came to 16 bases. This CDR3 region has 12 residues.

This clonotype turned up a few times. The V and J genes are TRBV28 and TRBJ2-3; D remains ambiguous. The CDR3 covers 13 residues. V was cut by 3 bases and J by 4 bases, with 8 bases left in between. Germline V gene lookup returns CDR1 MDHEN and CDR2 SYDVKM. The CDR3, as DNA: TGTGCCAGCAGTTTGCCTTTAGCAGATACGCAGTATTTT. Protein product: CASSLPLADTQYF.

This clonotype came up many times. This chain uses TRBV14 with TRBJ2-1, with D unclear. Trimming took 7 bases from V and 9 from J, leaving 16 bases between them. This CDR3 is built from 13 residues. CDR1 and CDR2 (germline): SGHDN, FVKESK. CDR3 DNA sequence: TGTGCCAGCAACCTGGGGTCGCATGGTGAGCAGTTCTTC. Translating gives CASNLGSHGEQFF.

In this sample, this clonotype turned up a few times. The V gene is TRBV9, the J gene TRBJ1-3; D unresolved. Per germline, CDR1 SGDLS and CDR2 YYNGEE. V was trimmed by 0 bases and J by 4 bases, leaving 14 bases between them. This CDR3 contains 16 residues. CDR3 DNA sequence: TGTGCCAGCAGCGTAGTAGGAGGTGTACGAGGAAACACCATATATTTT. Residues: CASSVVGGVRGNTIYF.

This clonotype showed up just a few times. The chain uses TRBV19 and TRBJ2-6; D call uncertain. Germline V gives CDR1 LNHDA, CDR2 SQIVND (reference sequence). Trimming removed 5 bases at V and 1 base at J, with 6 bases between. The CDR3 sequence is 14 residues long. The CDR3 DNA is TGTGCCAGTAGTGGCTTATCTGGGGCCAACGTCCTGACTTTC. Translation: CASSGLSGANVLTF.

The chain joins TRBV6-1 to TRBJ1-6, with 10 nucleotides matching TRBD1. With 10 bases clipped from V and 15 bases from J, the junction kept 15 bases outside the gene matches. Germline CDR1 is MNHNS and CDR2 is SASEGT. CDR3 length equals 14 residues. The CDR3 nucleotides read TGTGCCACCACTTTGGGGACAGGGGCGCGTCACCTCCACTTT. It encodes CATTLGTGARHLHF.

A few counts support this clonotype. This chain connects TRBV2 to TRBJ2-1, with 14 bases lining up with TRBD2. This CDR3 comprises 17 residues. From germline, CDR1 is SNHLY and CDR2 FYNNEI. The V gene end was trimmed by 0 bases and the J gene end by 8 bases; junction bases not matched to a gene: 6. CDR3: CASSEAHGTSGRYEQFF. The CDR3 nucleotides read TGTGCCAGCAGTGAAGCACACGGGACTAGCGGGAGATATGAGCAGTTCTTC. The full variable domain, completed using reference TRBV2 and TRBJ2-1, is EPEVTQTPSHQVTQMGQEVILRCVPISNHLYFYWYRQILGQKVEFLVSFYNNEISEKSEIFDDQFSVERPDGSNFTLKIRSTKLEDSAMYFCASSEAHGTSGRYEQFFGPGTRLTVL.

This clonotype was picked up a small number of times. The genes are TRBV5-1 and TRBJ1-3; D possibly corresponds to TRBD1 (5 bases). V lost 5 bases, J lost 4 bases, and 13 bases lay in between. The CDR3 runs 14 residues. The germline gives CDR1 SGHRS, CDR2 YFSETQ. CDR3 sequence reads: CASRGSGLGNTIYF. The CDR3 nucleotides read TGCGCCAGCAGAGGATCAGGGTTAGGAAACACCATATATTTT.

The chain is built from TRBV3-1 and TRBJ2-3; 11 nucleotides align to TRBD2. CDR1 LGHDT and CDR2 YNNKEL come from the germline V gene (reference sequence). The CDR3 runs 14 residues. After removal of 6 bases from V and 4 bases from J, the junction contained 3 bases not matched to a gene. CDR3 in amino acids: CASSTSGSADTQYF. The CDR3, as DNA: TGTGCCAGCAGTACTAGCGGGAGTGCAGATACGCAGTATTTT.

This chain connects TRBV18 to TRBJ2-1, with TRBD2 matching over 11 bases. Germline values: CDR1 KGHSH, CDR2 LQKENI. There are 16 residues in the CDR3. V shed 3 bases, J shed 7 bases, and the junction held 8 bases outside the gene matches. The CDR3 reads CASSPVGLAALNEQFF. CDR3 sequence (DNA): TGTGCCAGCTCACCCGTGGGACTAGCGGCACTAAATGAGCAGTTCTTC.

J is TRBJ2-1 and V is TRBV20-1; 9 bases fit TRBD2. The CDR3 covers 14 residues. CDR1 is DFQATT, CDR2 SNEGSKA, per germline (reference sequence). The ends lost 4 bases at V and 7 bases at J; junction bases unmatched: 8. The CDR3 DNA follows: TGCAGTGCTATCCGTAGCGGGAGACGGAATGAGCAGTTCTTC. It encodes CSAIRSGRRNEQFF.

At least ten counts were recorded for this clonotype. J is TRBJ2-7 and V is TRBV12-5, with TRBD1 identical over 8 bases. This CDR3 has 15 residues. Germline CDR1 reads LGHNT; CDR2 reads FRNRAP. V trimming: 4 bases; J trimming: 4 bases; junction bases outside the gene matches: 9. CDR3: CASGSWDRSKYEQYF. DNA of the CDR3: TGTGCTAGTGGTTCCTGGGACAGGTCGAAGTACGAGCAGTACTTC. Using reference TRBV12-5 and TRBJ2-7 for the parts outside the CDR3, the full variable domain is DARVTQTPRHKVTEMGQEVTMRCQPILGHNTVFWYRQTMMQGLELLAYFRNRAPLDDSGMPKDRFSAEMPDATLATLKIQPSEPRDSAVYFCASGSWDRSKYEQYFGPGTRLTVT.

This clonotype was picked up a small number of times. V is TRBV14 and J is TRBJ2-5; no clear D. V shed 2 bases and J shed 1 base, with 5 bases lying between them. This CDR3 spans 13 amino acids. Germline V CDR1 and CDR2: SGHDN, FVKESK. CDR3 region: CASSQSGQETQYF. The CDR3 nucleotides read TGTGCCAGCAGCCAAAGTGGCCAAGAGACCCAGTACTTC.

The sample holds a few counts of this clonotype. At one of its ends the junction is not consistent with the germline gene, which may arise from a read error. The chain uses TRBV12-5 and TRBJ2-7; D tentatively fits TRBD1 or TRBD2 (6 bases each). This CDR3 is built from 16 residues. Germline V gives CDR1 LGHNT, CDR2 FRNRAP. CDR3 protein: CASSHKLWGASHEQYF. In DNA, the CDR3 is TGTGCTAGTTCCCACAAACTGTGGGGGGCCTCCCACGAGCAGTACTTC.

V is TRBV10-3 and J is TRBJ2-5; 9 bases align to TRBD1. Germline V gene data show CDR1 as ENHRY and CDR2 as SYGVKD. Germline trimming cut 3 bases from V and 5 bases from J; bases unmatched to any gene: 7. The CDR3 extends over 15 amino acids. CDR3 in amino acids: CAISDPGTGRETQYF. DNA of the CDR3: TGTGCCATCAGTGACCCGGGGACAGGGCGGGAGACCCAGTACTTC.

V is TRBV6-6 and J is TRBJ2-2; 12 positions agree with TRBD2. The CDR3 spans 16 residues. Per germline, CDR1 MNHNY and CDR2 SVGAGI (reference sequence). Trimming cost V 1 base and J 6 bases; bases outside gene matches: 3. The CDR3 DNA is TGTGCCAGCAGTTACTTGACTAGCGGGAGATCCGGGGAGCTGTTTTTT. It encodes CASSYLTSGRSGELFF.

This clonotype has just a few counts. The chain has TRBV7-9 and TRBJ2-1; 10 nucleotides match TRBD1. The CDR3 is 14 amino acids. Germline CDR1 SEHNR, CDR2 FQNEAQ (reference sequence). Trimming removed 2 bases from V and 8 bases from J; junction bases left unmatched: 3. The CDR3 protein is CASSLRGTGDEQFF. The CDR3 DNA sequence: TGTGCCAGCAGCTTAAGGGGGACAGGGGATGAGCAGTTCTTC.

The CDR3 here is CASSLTDSLAAQYF. The CDR3 DNA reads TGTGCCAGCAGCCTTACGGACTCGCTGGCGGCCCAGTACTTC. This rearrangement joins TRBV11-2 to TRBJ2-5; D is possibly TRBD2 (5 bases). The ends were cut back, 5 bases at V and 9 bases at J, with 19 bases in the middle. The CDR3 is made up of 14 amino acids. Germline CDR1 reads SGHAT; CDR2 reads FQNNGV.

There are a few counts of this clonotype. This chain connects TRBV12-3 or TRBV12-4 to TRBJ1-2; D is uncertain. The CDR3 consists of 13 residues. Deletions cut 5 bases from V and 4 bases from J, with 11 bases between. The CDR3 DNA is TGTGCCAGCAGTCCTAGGCGCGCCTATGGCTACACCTTC. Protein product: CASSPRRAYGYTF.

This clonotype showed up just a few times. CDR3 residues: CASGLHTGQGRLREFF. The CDR3 bases are TGTGCTAGTGGTTTGCATACGGGACAGGGACGTCTACGGGAGTTCTTC. J is TRBJ2-1 and V is TRBV12-5, with 9 bases aligning to TRBD1. This CDR3 has 16 amino acids. V lost 2 bases to trimming and J lost 14 bases; unmatched junction nucleotides: 16. The germline V gene encodes CDR1 LGHNT and CDR2 FRNRAP. The full variable domain, rest sourced from reference TRBV12-5 and TRBJ2-1, is DARVTQTPRHKVTEMGQEVTMRCQPILGHNTVFWYRQTMMQGLELLAYFRNRAPLDDSGMPKDRFSAEMPDATLATLKIQPSEPRDSAVYFCASGLHTGQGRLREFFGPGTRLTVL.

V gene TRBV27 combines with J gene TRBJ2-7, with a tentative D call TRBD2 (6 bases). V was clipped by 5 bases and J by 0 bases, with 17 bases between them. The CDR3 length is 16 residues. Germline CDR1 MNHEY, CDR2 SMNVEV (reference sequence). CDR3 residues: CASSPAAGFASYEQYF. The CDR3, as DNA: TGTGCCAGCAGTCCCGCCGCGGGGTTTGCCTCCTACGAGCAGTACTTC.

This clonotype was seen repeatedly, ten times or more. In DNA form, the CDR3 reads TGCAGCGAGACTGGAGCGGGGGCCAAAGTCACAGATACGCAGTATTTT. It yields the protein CSETGAGAKVTDTQYF. This chain connects TRBV29-1 to TRBJ2-3, with TRBD2 identical over 8 bases. CDR3 size: 16 residues. Looked up from germline, CDR1 is SQVTM and CDR2 is ANQGSEA. J lost 2 bases, V lost 7 bases, and 14 bases had no gene match.